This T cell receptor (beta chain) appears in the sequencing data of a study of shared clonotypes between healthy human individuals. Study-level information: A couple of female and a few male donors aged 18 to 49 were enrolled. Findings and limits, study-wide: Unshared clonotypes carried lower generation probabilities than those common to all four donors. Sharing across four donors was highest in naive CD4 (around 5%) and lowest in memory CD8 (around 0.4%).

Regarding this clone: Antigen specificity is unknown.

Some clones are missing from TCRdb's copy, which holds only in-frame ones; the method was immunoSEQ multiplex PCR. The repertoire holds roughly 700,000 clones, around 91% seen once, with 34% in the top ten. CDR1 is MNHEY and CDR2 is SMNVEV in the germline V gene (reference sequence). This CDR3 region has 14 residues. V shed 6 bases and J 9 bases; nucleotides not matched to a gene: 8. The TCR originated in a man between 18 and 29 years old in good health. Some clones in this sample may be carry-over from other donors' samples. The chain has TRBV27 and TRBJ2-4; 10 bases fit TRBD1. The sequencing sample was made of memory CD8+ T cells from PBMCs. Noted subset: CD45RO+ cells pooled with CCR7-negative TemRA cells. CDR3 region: CASRPRDRGCIQYF. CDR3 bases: TGTGCCAGCAGACCCCGGGACAGGGGCTGCATTCAGTACTTC.